Below are 9 T cell receptor beta chains sequenced from a single sample in a study of post-analysis software for immune sequencing data. Whole-study results and caveats: Comparison of patients with controls showed a handful of TRBV segments more frequent in patients, TRBV5-6, TRBV5-1 and TRBV20-1 among them.

Which antigens these TCRs recognize remains unknown. cDNA libraries for TCR beta contained unique molecular identifiers. TCRdb used MiXCR to reprocess the PCR reads, holding one entry per CDR3 protein. Of hundreds of thousands of distinct CDR3 sequences detected, around 27% appear once; the ten largest clones hold under 0.7%. Material for sequencing was blood. Receptors originate from a girl aged 5-17 years with multiple sclerosis.

The rearrangement joins TRBV3-1 to TRBJ2-3; TRBD2 matches at 11 bases. V shed 0 bases, J shed 3 bases, and the junction held 5 bases outside the gene matches. The CDR3 runs to 17 residues. Germline loops: CDR1 LGHDT, CDR2 YNNKEL (reference sequence). The CDR3 bases are TGTGCCAGCAGCCAAGATCTCCCTAGCGGGGGGACAGATACGCAGTATTTT. Translating it yields CASSQDLPSGGTDTQYF.

This clonotype occurred many times. DNA for the CDR3: TGTGCCAGCAGTTACGGGCAGGGGGAGACCCAGTACTTC. Translation gives CASSYGQGETQYF. The genes are TRBV6-5 and TRBJ2-5, with D maybe TRBD1 (6 bases). The V end lost 2 bases, the J end lost 5 bases, and 9 bases lay between the germline ends. Germline CDR1 is MNHEY and CDR2 is SVGAGI. CDR3 size: 13 residues.

At least ten counts were recorded for this clonotype. The gene calls are TRBV29-1 and TRBJ2-1; 9 bases align to TRBD2. The CDR3 is 16 amino acids. Germline V CDR1 and CDR2: SQVTM, ANQGSEA. Trimming at V came to 3 bases and at J to 4 bases, leaving 10 bases not matched to a gene. The CDR3 nucleotides are TGCAGCGTTGATAGATCTAGGCTAGCGGGATACAATGAGCAGTTCTTC. Translating it yields CSVDRSRLAGYNEQFF.

This clonotype has more than one count but fewer than ten. V is TRBV27 and J is TRBJ2-1; the match to TRBD1 covers 7 bases. The CDR3 has 14 amino acids. From germline, CDR1 is MNHEY and CDR2 SMNVEV (reference sequence). V shed 3 bases, J shed 7 bases, and the junction held 6 bases outside the gene matches. The CDR3 sequence: CASSFQMTGNEQFF. In DNA form, the CDR3 reads TGTGCCAGCAGTTTCCAGATGACAGGGAATGAGCAGTTCTTC.

The chain couples TRBV15 to TRBJ2-1; D gene uncertain. CDR1 LNHNV and CDR2 YYDKDF come from the germline V gene (reference sequence). The CDR3 loop spans 16 amino acids. V was pared by 0 bases and J by 6 bases, with 15 bases between. CDR3 amino acids: CATSRDSPGLSNEQFF. DNA for the CDR3: TGTGCCACCAGCAGAGATTCTCCCGGTTTGAGCAATGAGCAGTTCTTC. Based on the CDR3 plus reference TRBV15 and TRBJ2-1, the full variable domain is DAMVIQNPRYQVTQFGKPVTLSCSQTLNHNVMYWYQQKSSQAPKLLFHYYDKDFNNEADTPDNFQSRRPNTSFCFLDIRSPGLGDTAMYLCATSRDSPGLSNEQFFGPGTRLTVL.

This clonotype was detected only a few times. This chain links TRBV10-3 with TRBJ2-3; a weak D match, TRBD1 (6 bases). Per the germline V gene, CDR1 is ENHRY and CDR2 is SYGVKD. V was cut by 2 bases and J by 2 bases, with 11 bases left in between. The CDR3 runs 15 residues. CDR3 nucleotides: TGTGCCATCAGTGAGAGCCAGGGGTCCACAGATACGCAGTATTTT. The encoded protein is CAISESQGSTDTQYF.

The genes are TRBV6-1 and TRBJ1-5; possible D gene TRBD1, 5 bases. Per germline, CDR1 MNHNS and CDR2 SASEGT. The CDR3 runs to 15 residues. Trimming shortened V by 4 bases and J by 3 bases, and 13 bases separated the two germline ends. The CDR3 region has the DNA TGTGCCAGCAGTGGTCTGGCAGGGATCAATCAGCCCCAGCATTTT. Translation: CASSGLAGINQPQHF.

This clonotype was detected a few times. This chain links TRBV7-9 with TRBJ1-5, with D possibly TRBD1 on 5 matching bases. Trimming shortened V by 5 bases and J by 4 bases, and 12 bases separated the two germline ends. Germline V gene lookup returns CDR1 SEHNR and CDR2 FQNEAQ (reference sequence). The CDR3 contains 14 residues. The CDR3 loop is CASSPREWNQPQHF. The DNA for the CDR3 is TGTGCCAGCAGCCCCAGGGAGTGGAATCAGCCCCAGCATTTT.

The rearrangement uses TRBV6-1 and TRBJ1-6, with 7 positions matching TRBD1. This CDR3 region has 14 residues. Germline loops: CDR1 MNHNS, CDR2 SASEGT. J was trimmed by 7 bases and V by 5 bases; bases with no gene match: 5. The DNA of the CDR3 is TGTGCCAGCAGTCCACGACAGGGCAATTCACCCCTCCACTTT. It yields the protein CASSPRQGNSPLHF.